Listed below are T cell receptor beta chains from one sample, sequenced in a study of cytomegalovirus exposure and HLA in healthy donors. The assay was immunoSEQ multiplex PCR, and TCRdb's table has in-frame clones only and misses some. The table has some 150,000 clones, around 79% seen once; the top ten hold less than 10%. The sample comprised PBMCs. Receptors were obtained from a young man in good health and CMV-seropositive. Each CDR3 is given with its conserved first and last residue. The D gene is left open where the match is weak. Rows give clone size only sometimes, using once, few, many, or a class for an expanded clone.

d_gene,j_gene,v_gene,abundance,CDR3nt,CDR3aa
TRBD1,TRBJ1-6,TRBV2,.,TGTGCCAGCAAGGGGCTACAGGGGCTGAATTCACCCCTCCACTTT,CASKGLQGLNSPLHF
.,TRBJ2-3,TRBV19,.,TGTGCCAGTAGCCTTACCCCCCGGACGGGGGCAGATACGCAGTATTTT,CASSLTPRTGADTQYF
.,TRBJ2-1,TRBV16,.,TGTGCCAGCAGCCATGCGTATTACAATGAGCAGTTCTTC,CASSHAYYNEQFF
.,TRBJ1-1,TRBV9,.,TGTGCCAGCAGCGTAGAGCAGGGAGAAGCTTTCTTT,CASSVEQGEAFF
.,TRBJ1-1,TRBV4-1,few,TGCGCCAGCAGCACCGACTTCCATACGCCGCCGGGGAACACTGAAGCTTTCTTT,CASSTDFHTPPGNTEAFF
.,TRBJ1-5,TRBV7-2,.,TGTGCCAGCAGCCCAAAACCTGGACACCTCAATAGCAATCAGCCCCAGCATTTT,CASSPKPGHLNSNQPQHF
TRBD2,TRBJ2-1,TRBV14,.,TGTGCCAGCAGCCAAGCTAGCGGGGGGGCTGCTGAGCAGTTCTTC,CASSQASGGAAEQFF
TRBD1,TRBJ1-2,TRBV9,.,TGTGCCAGCAGCGCAGATGCAGGACAGGGGAAGGATGGCTACACCTTC,CASSADAGQGKDGYTF
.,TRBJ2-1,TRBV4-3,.,TGCGCCAGCAGCCAGCCACAGGGAAGGCCCTACAATGAGCAGTTCTTC,CASSQPQGRPYNEQFF
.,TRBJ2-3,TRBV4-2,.,TGTGCCAGCAGCCAAGGGAGCGGTACGATCGATACGCAGTATTTT,CASSQGSGTIDTQYF
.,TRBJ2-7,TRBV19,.,TGTGCCAGTAGTATAGATCGGCAGGGCGCCTACGAGCAGTACTTC,CASSIDRQGAYEQYF
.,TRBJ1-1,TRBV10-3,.,TGTGCCATCAGTGACGACAGAAACACTGAAGCTTTCTTT,CAISDDRNTEAFF
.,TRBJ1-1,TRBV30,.,TGTGCGGGGAGGCCCCGTGGGACTGAAGCTTTCTTT,CAGRPRGTEAFF
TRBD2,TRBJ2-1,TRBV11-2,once,TGTGCCAGCAGCTTAGAAAGCGGGGGCTCCTACAATGAGCAGTTCTTC,CASSLESGGSYNEQFF
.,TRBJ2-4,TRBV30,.,TGTGCCTGGAGTGTAGGAGCGGCCAAAAACATTCAGTACTTC,CAWSVGAAKNIQYF
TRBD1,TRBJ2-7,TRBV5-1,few,TGCGCCAGCAAACCCGAAACAGGGGGCTGGCCCTACGAGCAGTACTTC,CASKPETGGWPYEQYF
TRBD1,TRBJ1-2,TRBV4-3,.,TGCGCCAGCAGCCCAGGGACAGGGGGTAACTATGGCTACACCTTC,CASSPGTGGNYGYTF
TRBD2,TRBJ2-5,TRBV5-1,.,TGCGCCAGCAGCGGAACTAGCGGGGGGTTTCCGTACTTC,CASSGTSGGFPYF